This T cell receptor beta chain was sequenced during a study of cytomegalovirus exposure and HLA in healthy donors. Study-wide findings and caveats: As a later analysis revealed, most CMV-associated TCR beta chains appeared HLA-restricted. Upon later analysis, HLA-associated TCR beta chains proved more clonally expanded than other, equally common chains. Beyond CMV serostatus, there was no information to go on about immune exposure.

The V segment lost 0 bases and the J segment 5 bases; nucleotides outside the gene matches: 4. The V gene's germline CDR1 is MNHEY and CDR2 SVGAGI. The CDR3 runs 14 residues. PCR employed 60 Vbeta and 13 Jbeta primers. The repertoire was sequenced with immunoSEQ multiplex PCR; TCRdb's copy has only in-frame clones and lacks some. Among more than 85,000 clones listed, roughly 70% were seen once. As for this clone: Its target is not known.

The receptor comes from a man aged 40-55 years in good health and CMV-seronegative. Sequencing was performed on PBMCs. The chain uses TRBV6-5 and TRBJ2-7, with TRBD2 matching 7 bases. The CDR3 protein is CASSYSGGGNEQYF. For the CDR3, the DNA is TGTGCCAGCAGTTACTCGGGGGGGGGAAACGAGCAGTACTTC.